This TCR beta chain originates from a study of blood T cell repertoires in COVID-19. Authors' processing steps: Reference gene primers were amplified, and this amplification served to estimate nucleated cell counts. Libraries were prepared by immunoSEQ multiplex PCR; TCRdb keeps only in-frame clonotypes and omits some of them. V, J and clone size reflect that table, while D and trimming were determined from the DNA. The table shows about 200,000 clones, with roughly 86% occurring only once. The CDR3 is 15 amino acids. V gave up 1 base and J gave up 2 bases, with 12 bases separating them. The germline V gene encodes CDR1 LGHNA and CDR2 YSLEER. Study members were between roughly 18 and 100 years old and lived in some 22 US regions.

The rearrangement joins TRBV4-3 to TRBJ2-7; TRBD2 is a possible D gene (5 bases). Material for sequencing was PBMCs or T cells enriched from blood (not recorded which). The clonotype comes from a man aged 35 to 55 with acute COVID-19. As DNA, the CDR3 is TGCGCCAGCAGCCAAGCTCTCGGGGAGACCTACGAGCAGTACTTC. This codes for CASSQALGETYEQYF.